What follows are 27 T cell receptor beta chains derived from one specimen sequenced in a study of blood T cell repertoires in COVID-19. The method was immunoSEQ multiplex PCR; TCRdb's version includes in-frame clones alone and lacks a portion of them. The sample contains some 250,000 clones, 82% of which appear only once. Sequenced: peripheral blood. Source of these receptors: a woman aged 18 to 35 with acute or convalescent COVID-19.

This chain uses TRBV9 with TRBJ2-1, with TRBD2 identical over 8 bases. Trimming cost V 3 bases and J 10 bases; bases outside gene matches: 3. Germline lookup yields CDR1 SGDLS and CDR2 YYNGEE. The CDR3 length is 12 residues. CDR3 in amino acids: CASSAGLAEQFF. CDR3 DNA: TGTGCCAGCAGCGCCGGACTAGCCGAGCAGTTCTTC.

The chain joins TRBV5-1 to TRBJ2-1; 11 positions agree with TRBD2. Germline V CDR1 and CDR2: SGHRS, YFSETQ. V shed 3 bases and J 8 bases; nucleotides not matched to a gene: 4. There are 14 residues in the CDR3. The CDR3 sequence: CASSYLAGGDEQFF. The CDR3 DNA follows: TGCGCCAGCAGCTACTTAGCGGGAGGGGATGAGCAGTTCTTC.

This chain uses TRBV27 with TRBJ1-4, with TRBD1 matching 7 bases. CDR3 size: 13 residues. Germline loops: CDR1 MNHEY, CDR2 SMNVEV (reference sequence). V shed 5 bases, J shed 8 bases, and the junction held 5 bases outside the gene matches. This CDR3 reads CASSRQGAEKLFF. The DNA for the CDR3 is TGTGCCAGCAGTCGACAGGGAGCCGAAAAACTGTTTTTT.

The V call is TRBV6-5, the J call TRBJ1-1; D gene ambiguous. Germline V gene sequence: CDR1 MNHEY, CDR2 SVGAGI. V was pared by 6 bases and J by 7 bases, with 9 bases between. The CDR3 is made up of 11 amino acids. Written as DNA, the CDR3 is TGTGCCAGCAGCCAGGCGTTTGAAGCTTTCTTT. This codes for CASSQAFEAFF.

This chain connects TRBV4-1 to TRBJ1-5; TRBD1 matches at 7 bases. Germline lookup yields CDR1 MGHRA and CDR2 YSYEKL. CDR3 length equals 16 residues. Trimming cost V 3 bases and J 9 bases; bases outside gene matches: 14. CDR3: CASSHAGTEYPRPQHF. The CDR3 nucleotides are TGCGCCAGCAGCCATGCAGGGACAGAGTATCCTCGGCCCCAGCATTTT.

The rearrangement uses TRBV6-2 or TRBV6-3 and TRBJ2-7; D gene ambiguous. The germline V and J ends were trimmed by 10 bases and 6 bases, with 19 bases remaining between them. The CDR3 runs to 13 residues. Germline CDR1 and CDR2: MNHEY and SVGEGT. The CDR3 sequence: CATNPGSPSEQYF. The CDR3 nucleotides read TGTGCCACCAACCCCGGGTCCCCCTCCGAGCAGTACTTC.

The J gene is TRBJ2-7, the V gene TRBV6-2 or TRBV6-3; no firm D call. This CDR3 has 13 amino acids. Germline lookup yields CDR1 MNHEY and CDR2 SVGEGT. The V gene lost 5 bases and the J gene lost 3 bases, with 11 bases spanning the gap. The CDR3 loop reads CASSAVGDYEQYF. The CDR3 DNA reads TGTGCCAGCAGTGCGGTAGGTGACTACGAGCAGTACTTC.

The chain has TRBV6-1 and TRBJ1-4, with D possibly matching TRBD1 (5 bases). Germline CDR1 is MNHNS and CDR2 is SASEGT. V was shortened by 3 bases and J by 7 bases, with 21 bases between the two germline ends. The CDR3 covers 17 residues. The CDR3 spells CASSDLARDYLREKLFF. The CDR3 DNA follows: TGTGCCAGCAGTGACCTAGCCAGGGACTATTTACGTGAAAAACTGTTTTTT.

The chain employs TRBV11-2 and TRBJ2-1; D might be TRBD2 (5 bases). Germline CDR1 and CDR2: SGHAT and FQNNGV. There are 13 residues in the CDR3. Deletions cut 7 bases from V and 5 bases from J, with 12 bases between. The CDR3 loop reads CASTGVQHNEQFF. CDR3 DNA sequence: TGTGCCAGCACCGGGGTTCAACACAATGAGCAGTTCTTC.

The chain joins TRBV20-1 to TRBJ1-1; D not certain. Germline V gene sequence: CDR1 DFQATT, CDR2 SNEGSKA (reference sequence). The germline V and J ends were trimmed by 3 bases and 12 bases, with 20 bases remaining between them. The CDR3 extends over 13 amino acids. The DNA of the CDR3 is TGCAGTGCTAGTAGTAGCGTGAATATTGGGACTTTCTTT. It encodes CSASSSVNIGTFF.

V usage is TRBV18 and J usage is TRBJ2-1, with TRBD2 as a possible D gene (6 bases). This CDR3 spans 15 amino acids. Deletions cut 3 bases from V and 0 bases from J, with 9 bases between. Germline V gives CDR1 KGHSH, CDR2 LQKENI. The DNA for the CDR3 is TGTGCCAGCTCACCCCAGACTAGCTCCTACAATGAGCAGTTCTTC. Translated, it gives CASSPQTSSYNEQFF.

The CDR3 reads CASKNSRTSSYEQYF. CDR3 DNA sequence: TGTGCCAGCAAAAACAGCCGTACGAGCTCCTACGAGCAGTACTTC. The J gene is TRBJ2-7, the V gene TRBV6-5; D uncertain. Looked up from germline, CDR1 is MNHEY and CDR2 is SVGAGI. CDR3 length: 15 amino acids. V was pared by 7 bases and J by 0 bases, with 16 bases between.

This clone was picked up a small number of times. The V gene is TRBV3-1 (or the pseudogene TRBV3-2), the J gene TRBJ1-2; no clear D. Germline CDR1 reads LGHDT; CDR2 reads YNNKEL (reference sequence). This CDR3 has 12 amino acids. V was clipped by 0 bases and J by 11 bases, with 10 bases between them. The CDR3 coding sequence is TGTGCCAGCAGCCAAGATGAGATCCATTACACCTTC. It translates to CASSQDEIHYTF.

This chain links TRBV6-7 with TRBJ1-5; 8 bases are shared with TRBD1. TRBV6-7 is identified as an open reading frame with a role that is uncertain. The CDR3 is 16 residues long. V lost 5 bases, J lost 4 bases, and 10 bases stayed unmatched. CDR3 sequence (DNA): TGTGCCAGCAGTCCCCGGACAGGGAGGATTAATCAGCCCCAGCATTTT. Amino acids: CASSPRTGRINQPQHF.

This clone was observed a single time. The V and J genes are TRBV5-1 and TRBJ1-2, with D uncertain. V was clipped by 2 bases and J by 2 bases, with 7 bases between them. The length of the CDR3 is 13 residues. From germline, CDR1 is SGHRS and CDR2 YFSETQ. The CDR3 DNA reads TGCGCCAGCAGCTTAGTACAGAACTATGGCTACACCTTC. Translating gives CASSLVQNYGYTF.

The V call is TRBV4-1, the J call TRBJ2-2; a possible D gene is TRBD1 (6 bases). Trimming shortened V by 1 base and J by 6 bases, and 9 bases separated the two germline ends. Germline V gene data show CDR1 as MGHRA and CDR2 as YSYEKL. The length of the CDR3 is 14 residues. CDR3 region: CASSQGGGSGELFF. The CDR3 DNA follows: TGCGCCAGCAGCCAAGGTGGGGGCTCCGGGGAGCTGTTTTTT.

The chain carries TRBV3-1 (or the pseudogene TRBV3-2) and TRBJ1-3; no reliable D call. Germline V gene data show CDR1 as LGHDT and CDR2 as YNNKEL (reference sequence). V lost 5 bases and J 0 bases, leaving 5 bases between the germline ends. CDR3 length: 13 amino acids. The DNA of the CDR3 is TGTGCCAGCAGCTCTAGCTCTGGAAACACCATATATTTT. This encodes CASSSSSGNTIYF.

This clone was counted a single time. The V gene is TRBV5-1, the J gene TRBJ2-1; D is unclear. CDR3 length: 12 residues. Per the germline V gene, CDR1 is SGHRS and CDR2 is YFSETQ. V lost 0 bases and J 9 bases, leaving 7 bases between the germline ends. Here the CDR3 reads CASSLAGSEQFF. DNA of the CDR3: TGCGCCAGCAGCTTGGCCGGTTCTGAGCAGTTCTTC.

Only a few counts were recorded for this clone. V gene TRBV15 combines with J gene TRBJ1-1; 9 bases agree with TRBD1. From germline, CDR1 is LNHNV and CDR2 YYDKDF (reference sequence). J lost 0 bases, V lost 1 base, and 3 bases had no gene match. CDR3 length equals 16 residues. In DNA, the CDR3 is TGTGCCACCAGCAGAGGGGGGACAGGGTTGAACACTGAAGCTTTCTTT. This encodes CATSRGGTGLNTEAFF.

The V and J genes are TRBV28 and TRBJ1-2; D is unresolved. Germline V gene lookup returns CDR1 MDHEN and CDR2 SYDVKM. This CDR3 comprises 14 residues. Trimming cost V 5 bases and J 9 bases, with 19 bases left between them. CDR3 bases: TGTGCCAGCAGTACACCAATTACCTGGTTGAGCTACACCTTC. This encodes CASSTPITWLSYTF.

V gene TRBV3-1 (or the pseudogene TRBV3-2) combines with J gene TRBJ1-6; D ambiguous. This CDR3 is built from 15 residues. Germline CDR1 reads LGHDT; CDR2 reads YNNKEL (reference sequence). V was clipped by 4 bases and J by 3 bases, with 10 bases between them. The CDR3 DNA reads TGTGCCAGCAGCCCTCCGGGAAACTATAATTCACCCCTCCACTTT. It codes for CASSPPGNYNSPLHF.

This chain links TRBV30 with TRBJ1-1; perhaps TRBD1 as D (5 bases). The germline V and J ends were trimmed by 2 bases and 2 bases, with 9 bases remaining between them. Germline V gives CDR1 GTSNPN, CDR2 SVGIG (reference sequence). The CDR3 contains 13 residues. CDR3 protein: CAWSPGINTEAFF. The CDR3 nucleotides are TGTGCCTGGAGTCCAGGGATCAACACTGAAGCTTTCTTT.

V and J are TRBV6-2 or TRBV6-3 and TRBJ2-1; 8 bases map to TRBD2. Germline CDR1 MNHEY, CDR2 SVGEGT. After removal of 6 bases from V and 7 bases from J, the junction contained 11 bases not matched to a gene. The CDR3 totals 15 residues. CDR3 loop: CASSRAGVKSNEQFF. The CDR3 region has the DNA TGTGCCAGCAGCAGAGCGGGGGTGAAGTCAAATGAGCAGTTCTTC.

DNA for the CDR3: TGTGCCAGCACCCCCTCCGGACAGGGAGACGCCTGGAACACCGGGGAGCTGTTTTTT. This sequence encodes CASTPSGQGDAWNTGELFF. The chain employs TRBV28 and TRBJ2-2, with TRBD1 matching over 8 bases. Germline CDR1 reads MDHEN; CDR2 reads SYDVKM. The CDR3 totals 19 residues. After removal of 7 bases from V and 1 base from J, the junction contained 17 bases not matched to a gene.

The chain has TRBV12-3 or TRBV12-4 and TRBJ1-1; D is uncertain. The germline V and J ends were trimmed by 7 bases and 0 bases, with 9 bases remaining between them. The CDR3 length is 13 residues. The CDR3 coding sequence is TGTGCCAGCACCATAACAGTGAACACTGAAGCTTTCTTT. Residues: CASTITVNTEAFF.

Points on this clone: The same CDR3 arises from other DNA sequences in this sample as well. This chain uses TRBV11-2 with TRBJ1-1; 7 bases match TRBD1. Looked up from germline, CDR1 is SGHAT and CDR2 is FQNNGV. The CDR3 is 13 amino acids. Trimming at V came to 5 bases and at J to 2 bases, leaving 2 bases not matched to a gene. CDR3 sequence (DNA): TGTGCCAGCAGCCCAGGGGGTAACACTGAAGCTTTCTTT. Translating it yields CASSPGGNTEAFF.

The chain links TRBV6-2 or TRBV6-3 to TRBJ2-1; TRBD2 matches 10 bases. The germline CDR1 and CDR2 sequences are MNHEY and SVGEGT. This CDR3 region has 16 residues. The J segment lost 7 bases and the V segment lost 5 bases, leaving 11 bases of the junction unmatched. CDR3 bases: TGTGCCAGCAGTACCCTAAGCGGGAGGGAGGGTAATGAGCAGTTCTTC. Protein product: CASSTLSGREGNEQFF.